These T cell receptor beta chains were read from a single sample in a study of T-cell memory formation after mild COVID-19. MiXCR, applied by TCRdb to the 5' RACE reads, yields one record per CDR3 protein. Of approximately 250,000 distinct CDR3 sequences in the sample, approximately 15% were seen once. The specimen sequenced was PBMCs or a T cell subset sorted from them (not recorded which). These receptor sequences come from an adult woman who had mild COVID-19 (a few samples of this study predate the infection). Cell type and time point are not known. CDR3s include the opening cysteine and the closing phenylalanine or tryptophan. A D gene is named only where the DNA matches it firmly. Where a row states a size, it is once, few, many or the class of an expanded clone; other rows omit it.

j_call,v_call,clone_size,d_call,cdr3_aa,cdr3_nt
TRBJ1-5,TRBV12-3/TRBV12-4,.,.,CASSLGRWSNQPQHF,TGTGCCAGCAGTTTGGGCAGGTGGAGCAATCAGCCCCAGCATTTT
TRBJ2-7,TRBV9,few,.,CASSVWKDGREQYF,TGTGCCAGCAGCGTATGGAAGGACGGGCGCGAGCAGTACTTC
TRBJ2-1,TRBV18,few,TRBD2,CASSPRTSRSTNEQFF,TGTGCCAGCTCACCCCGGACTAGTCGGTCTACGAATGAGCAGTTCTTC
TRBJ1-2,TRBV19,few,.,CATSEGGHGYTF,TGTGCCACCTCTGAGGGAGGTCATGGCTACACCTTC
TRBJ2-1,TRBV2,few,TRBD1,CASSERGRLHSYNEQFF,TGTGCCAGCAGTGAGAGGGGGCGGCTACACTCCTACAATGAGCAGTTCTTC
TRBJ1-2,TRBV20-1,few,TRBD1,CSARGQGASYGYTF,TGCAGTGCTAGAGGCCAGGGGGCTAGCTATGGCTACACCTTC
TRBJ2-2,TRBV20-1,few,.,CSARGTSNTGELFF,TGCAGTGCTAGGGGAACTTCGAACACCGGGGAGCTGTTTTTT
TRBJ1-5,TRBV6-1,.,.,CASSEIGINQPQHF,TGTGCCAGCAGTGAAATCGGGATCAATCAGCCCCAGCATTTT
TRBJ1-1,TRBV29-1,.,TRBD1,CSVGQGPNTEAFF,TGCAGCGTCGGACAGGGGCCGAACACTGAAGCTTTCTTT
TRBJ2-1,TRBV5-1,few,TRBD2,CASSLVRELGEQFF,TGCGCCAGCAGCTTGGTGCGGGAGCTCGGTGAGCAGTTCTTC
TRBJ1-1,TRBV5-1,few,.,CASSRLDSTEAFF,TGCGCCAGCAGCCGACTGGACAGTACTGAAGCTTTCTTT
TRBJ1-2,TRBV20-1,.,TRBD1,CSASHDRDRGKYGYTF,TGCAGTGCCTCACACGACCGGGACAGGGGGAAGTATGGCTACACCTTC
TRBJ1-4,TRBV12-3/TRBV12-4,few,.,CASSSQGFIREKLFF,TGTGCCAGCAGCTCCCAGGGGTTTATACGGGAAAAACTGTTTTTT
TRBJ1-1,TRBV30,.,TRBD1,CAWSPGGFLGLTEAFF,TGTGCCTGGAGCCCAGGGGGCTTCTTAGGGCTCACTGAAGCTTTCTTT
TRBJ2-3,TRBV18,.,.,CASSPESLRTDTQYF,TGTGCCAGCTCACCAGAGTCGTTACGCACAGATACGCAGTATTTT
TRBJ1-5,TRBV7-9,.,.,CASSPTEGQPQHF,TGTGCCAGCAGCCCAACGGAGGGTCAGCCCCAGCATTTT
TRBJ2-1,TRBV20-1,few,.,CSAPDYNEQFF,TGCAGTGCCCCGGACTACAATGAGCAGTTCTTC
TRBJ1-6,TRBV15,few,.,CATSGSSYNSPLHF,TGTGCCACCAGCGGGAGCTCCTATAATTCACCCCTCCACTTT
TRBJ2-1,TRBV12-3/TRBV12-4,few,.,CASSLFVPPAYNEQFF,TGTGCCAGCAGTTTATTCGTCCCCCCAGCCTACAATGAGCAGTTCTTC
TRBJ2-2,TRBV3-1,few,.,CASSNTGTSTGELFF,TGTGCCAGCAGCAATACCGGGACTTCCACCGGGGAGCTGTTTTTT
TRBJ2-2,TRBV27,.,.,CASSPPLFSRKANTGELFF,TGTGCCAGCAGTCCCCCCCTGTTCTCGAGGAAGGCGAACACCGGGGAGCTGTTTTTT
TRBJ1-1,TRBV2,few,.,CASTRVRQNTEAFF,TGTGCCAGCACAAGGGTCAGACAGAACACTGAAGCTTTCTTT
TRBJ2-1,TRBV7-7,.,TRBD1,CASSVRWTGDSYNEQFF,TGTGCTAGCAGCGTACGGTGGACAGGGGACTCCTACAATGAGCAGTTCTTC
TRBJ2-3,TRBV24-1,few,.,CATSDRSTDTQYF,TGTGCCACCAGTGATCGGAGTACAGATACGCAGTATTTT
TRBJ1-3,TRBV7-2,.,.,CASSPPSGNTIYF,TGTGCCAGCAGCCCCCCTTCTGGAAACACCATATATTTT
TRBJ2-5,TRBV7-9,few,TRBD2,CASSPGLGGPPETQYF,TGTGCCAGCAGCCCCGGACTAGGCGGGCCCCCAGAGACCCAGTACTTC
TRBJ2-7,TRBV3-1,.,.,CASSSPAGASGEQYF,TGTGCCAGCAGCTCTCCCGCTGGGGCTTCGGGAGAGCAGTACTTC